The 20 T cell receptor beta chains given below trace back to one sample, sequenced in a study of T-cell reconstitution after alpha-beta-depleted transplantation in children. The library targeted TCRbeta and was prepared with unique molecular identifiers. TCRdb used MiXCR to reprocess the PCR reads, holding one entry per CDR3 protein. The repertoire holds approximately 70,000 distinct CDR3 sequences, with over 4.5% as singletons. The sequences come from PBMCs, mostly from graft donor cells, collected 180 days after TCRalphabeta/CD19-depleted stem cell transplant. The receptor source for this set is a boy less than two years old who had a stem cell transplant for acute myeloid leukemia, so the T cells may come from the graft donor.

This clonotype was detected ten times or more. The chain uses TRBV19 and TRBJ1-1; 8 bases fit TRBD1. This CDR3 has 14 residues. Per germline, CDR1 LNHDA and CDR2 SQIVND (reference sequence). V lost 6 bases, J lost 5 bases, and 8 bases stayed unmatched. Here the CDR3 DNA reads TGTGCCAGTAGGGGGCAGGGGGCTAGGACTGAAGCTTTCTTT. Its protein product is CASRGQGARTEAFF.

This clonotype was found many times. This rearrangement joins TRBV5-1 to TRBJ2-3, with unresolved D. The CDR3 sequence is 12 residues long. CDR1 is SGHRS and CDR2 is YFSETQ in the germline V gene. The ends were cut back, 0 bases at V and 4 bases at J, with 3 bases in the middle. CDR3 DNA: TGCGCCAGCAGCTTGGTCGCAGATACGCAGTATTTT. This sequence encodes CASSLVADTQYF.

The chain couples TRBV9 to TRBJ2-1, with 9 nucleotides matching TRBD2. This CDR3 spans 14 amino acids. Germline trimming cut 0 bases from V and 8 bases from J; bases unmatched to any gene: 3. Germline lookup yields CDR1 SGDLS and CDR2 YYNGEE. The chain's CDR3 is CASSVEAGGYEQFF. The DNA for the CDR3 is TGTGCCAGCAGCGTAGAGGCGGGGGGGTATGAGCAGTTCTTC.

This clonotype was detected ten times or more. CDR3 sequence reads: CASSRDRAQETQYF. DNA for the CDR3: TGTGCCAGCAGCCGTGACAGGGCCCAAGAGACCCAGTACTTC. The chain joins TRBV12-3 or TRBV12-4 to TRBJ2-5; TRBD1 matches at 7 bases. V trimming: 6 bases; J trimming: 1 base; junction bases outside the gene matches: 5. The CDR3 has 14 amino acids.

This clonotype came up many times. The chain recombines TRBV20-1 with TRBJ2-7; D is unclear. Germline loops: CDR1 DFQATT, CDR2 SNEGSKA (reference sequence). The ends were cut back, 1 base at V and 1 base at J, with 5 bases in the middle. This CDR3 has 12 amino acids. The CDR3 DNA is TGCAGTGCTAGAGGCCGTTCCTACGAGCAGTACTTC. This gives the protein CSARGRSYEQYF.

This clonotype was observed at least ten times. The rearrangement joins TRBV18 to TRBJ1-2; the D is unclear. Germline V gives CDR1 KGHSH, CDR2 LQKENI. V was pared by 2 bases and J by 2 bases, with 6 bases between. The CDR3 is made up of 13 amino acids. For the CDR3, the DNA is TGTGCCAGCTCACCAATGGAGAACTATGGCTACACCTTC. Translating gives CASSPMENYGYTF.

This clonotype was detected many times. The CDR3 DNA reads as TGTGCCAGCAGCTTAGGAGAAAGTAGGCTAGAGACCCAGTACTTC. Residues: CASSLGESRLETQYF. The chain recombines TRBV7-7 with TRBJ2-5; D gene unclear. CDR1 and CDR2 (germline): SSHAT, FNYEAQ (reference sequence). The V and J ends lost 1 base and 4 bases respectively, with 13 bases between them. This CDR3 region has 15 residues.

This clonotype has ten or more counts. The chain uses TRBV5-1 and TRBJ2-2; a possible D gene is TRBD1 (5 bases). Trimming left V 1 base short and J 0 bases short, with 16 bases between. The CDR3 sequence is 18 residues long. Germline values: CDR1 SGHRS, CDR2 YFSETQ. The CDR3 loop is CASSLKLGQAANTGELFF. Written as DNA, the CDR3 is TGCGCCAGCAGCTTGAAGCTGGGGCAGGCAGCGAACACCGGGGAGCTGTTTTTT.

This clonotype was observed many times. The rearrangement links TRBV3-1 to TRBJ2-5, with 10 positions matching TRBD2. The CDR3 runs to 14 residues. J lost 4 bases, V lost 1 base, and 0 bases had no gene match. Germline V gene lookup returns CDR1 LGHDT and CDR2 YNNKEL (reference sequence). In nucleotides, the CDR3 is TGTGCCAGCAGCCAAGGACTAGCGGGAGAGACCCAGTACTTC. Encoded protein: CASSQGLAGETQYF.

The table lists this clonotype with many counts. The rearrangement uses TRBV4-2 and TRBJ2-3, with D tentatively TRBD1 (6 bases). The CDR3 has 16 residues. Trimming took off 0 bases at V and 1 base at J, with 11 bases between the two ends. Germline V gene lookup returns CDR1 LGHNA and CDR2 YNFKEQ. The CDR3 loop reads CASSQEIQGGTDTQYF. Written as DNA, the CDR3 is TGTGCCAGCAGCCAAGAAATACAGGGAGGCACAGATACGCAGTATTTT.

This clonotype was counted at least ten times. The DNA for the CDR3 is TGTGCCAGTAGTATGCAAGGTTCGGGACAGCGGGCTGAAGCTTTCTTT. As protein: CASSMQGSGQRAEAFF. This sequence joins TRBV19 and TRBJ1-1; the match to TRBD1 covers 7 bases. V dropped 3 bases and J dropped 6; count of bases not matched to a gene: 13. Per the germline V gene, CDR1 is LNHDA and CDR2 is SQIVND (reference sequence). The CDR3 is made up of 16 amino acids.

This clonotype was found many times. CDR3 amino acids: CASSLAGWYEQYF. The DNA of the CDR3 is TGTGCCAGCAGCTTAGCTGGCTGGTACGAGCAGTACTTC. The chain employs TRBV7-9 and TRBJ2-7; D uncertain. The CDR3 is 13 residues long. The germline CDR1 and CDR2 sequences are SEHNR and FQNEAQ (reference sequence). Trimming cost V 0 bases and J 4 bases, with 7 bases left between them.

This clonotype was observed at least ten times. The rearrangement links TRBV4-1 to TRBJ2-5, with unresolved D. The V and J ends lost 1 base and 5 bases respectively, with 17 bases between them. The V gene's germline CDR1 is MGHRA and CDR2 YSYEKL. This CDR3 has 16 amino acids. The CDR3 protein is CASSQVLHSVLETQYF. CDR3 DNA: TGCGCCAGCAGCCAAGTCCTCCATTCAGTTCTGGAGACCCAGTACTTC.

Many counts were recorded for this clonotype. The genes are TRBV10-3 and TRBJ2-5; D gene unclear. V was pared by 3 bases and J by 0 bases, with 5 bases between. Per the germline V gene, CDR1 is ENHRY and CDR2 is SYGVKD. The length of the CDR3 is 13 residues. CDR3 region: CAISDMNQETQYF. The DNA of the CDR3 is TGTGCCATCAGTGATATGAACCAAGAGACCCAGTACTTC.

The CDR3 region is CASSPPEGYTF. CDR3 coding DNA: TGTGCCAGCAGCCCCCCAGAGGGCTACACCTTC. The chain employs TRBV7-9 and TRBJ1-2, with D unclear. V lost 5 bases, J lost 8 bases, and 9 bases lay in between. Germline values: CDR1 SEHNR, CDR2 FQNEAQ (reference sequence). CDR3 length equals 11 residues.

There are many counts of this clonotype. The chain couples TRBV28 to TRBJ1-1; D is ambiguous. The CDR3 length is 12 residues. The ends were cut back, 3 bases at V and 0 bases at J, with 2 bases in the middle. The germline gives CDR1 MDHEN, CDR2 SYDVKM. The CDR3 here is CASSFVNTEAFF. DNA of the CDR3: TGTGCCAGCAGTTTCGTGAACACTGAAGCTTTCTTT.

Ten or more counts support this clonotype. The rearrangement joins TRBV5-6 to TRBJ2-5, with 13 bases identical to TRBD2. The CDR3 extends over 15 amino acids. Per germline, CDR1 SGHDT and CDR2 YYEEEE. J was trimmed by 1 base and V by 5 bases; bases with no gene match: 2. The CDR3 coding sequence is TGTGCCAGCAGGAGACTAGCGGGGGGCCAAGAGACCCAGTACTTC. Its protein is CASRRLAGGQETQYF.

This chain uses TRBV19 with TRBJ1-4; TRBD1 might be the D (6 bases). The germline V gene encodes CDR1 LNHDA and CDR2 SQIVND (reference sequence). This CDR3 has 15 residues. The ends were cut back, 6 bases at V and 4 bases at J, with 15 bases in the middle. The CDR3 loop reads CASRGPQGHNEKLFF. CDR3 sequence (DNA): TGTGCCAGTAGGGGACCACAGGGCCATAATGAAAAACTGTTTTTT.

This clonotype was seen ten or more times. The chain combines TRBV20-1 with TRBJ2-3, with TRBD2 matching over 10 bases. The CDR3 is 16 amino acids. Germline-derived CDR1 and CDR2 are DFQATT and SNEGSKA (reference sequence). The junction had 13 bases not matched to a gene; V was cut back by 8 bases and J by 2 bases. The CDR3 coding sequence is TGCAGTTCCTTTCCCGGACTAGCGGACAACACAGATACGCAGTATTTT. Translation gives CSSFPGLADNTDTQYF.

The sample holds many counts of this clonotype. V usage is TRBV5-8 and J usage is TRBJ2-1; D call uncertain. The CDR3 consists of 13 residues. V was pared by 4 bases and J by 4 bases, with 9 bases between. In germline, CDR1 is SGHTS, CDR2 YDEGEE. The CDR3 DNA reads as TGTGCCAGCAGCACGACGGATTACAATGAGCAGTTCTTC. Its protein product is CASSTTDYNEQFF.